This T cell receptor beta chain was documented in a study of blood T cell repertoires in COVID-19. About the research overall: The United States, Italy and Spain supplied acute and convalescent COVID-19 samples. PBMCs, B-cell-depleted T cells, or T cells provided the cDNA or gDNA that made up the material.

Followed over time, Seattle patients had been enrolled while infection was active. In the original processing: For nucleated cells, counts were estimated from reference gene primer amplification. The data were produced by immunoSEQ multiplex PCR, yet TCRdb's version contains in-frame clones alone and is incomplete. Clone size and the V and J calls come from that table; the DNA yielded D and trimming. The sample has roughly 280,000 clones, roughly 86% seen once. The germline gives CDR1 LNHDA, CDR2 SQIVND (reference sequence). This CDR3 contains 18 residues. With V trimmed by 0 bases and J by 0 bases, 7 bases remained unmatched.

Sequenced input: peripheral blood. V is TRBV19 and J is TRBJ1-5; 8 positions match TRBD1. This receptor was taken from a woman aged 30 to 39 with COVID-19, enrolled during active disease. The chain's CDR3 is CASSIEGQAVHSNQPQHF. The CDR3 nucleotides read TGTGCCAGTAGTATAGAGGGACAGGCGGTTCATAGCAATCAGCCCCAGCATTTT. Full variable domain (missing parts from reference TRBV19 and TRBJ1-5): DGGITQSPKYLFRKEGQNVTLSCEQNLNHDAMYWYRQDPGQGLRLIYYSQIVNDFQKGDIAEGYSVSREKKESFPLTVTSAQKNPTAFYLCASSIEGQAVHSNQPQHFGDGTRLSIL.